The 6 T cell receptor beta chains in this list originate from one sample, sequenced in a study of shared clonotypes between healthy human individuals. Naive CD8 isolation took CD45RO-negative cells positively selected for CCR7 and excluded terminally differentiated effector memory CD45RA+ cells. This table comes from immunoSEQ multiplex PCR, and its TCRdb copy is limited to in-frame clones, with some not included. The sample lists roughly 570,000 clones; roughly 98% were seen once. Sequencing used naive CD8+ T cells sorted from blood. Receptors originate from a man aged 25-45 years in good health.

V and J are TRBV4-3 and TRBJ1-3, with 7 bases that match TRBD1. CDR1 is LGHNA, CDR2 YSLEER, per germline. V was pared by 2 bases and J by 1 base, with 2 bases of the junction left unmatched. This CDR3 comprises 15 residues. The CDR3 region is CASSQMTGSGNTIYF. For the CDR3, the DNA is TGCGCCAGCAGCCAAATGACAGGGTCTGGAAACACCATATATTTT.

This CDR3 reads CASSEGWSNQPQHF. The DNA for the CDR3 is TGTGCCAGCAGTGAAGGATGGAGCAATCAGCCCCAGCATTTT. The chain is built from TRBV25-1 and TRBJ1-5; unclear D gene. V was cut by 2 bases and J by 1 base, with 6 bases left in between. Germline values: CDR1 MGHDK, CDR2 SYGVNS. The CDR3 runs 14 residues.

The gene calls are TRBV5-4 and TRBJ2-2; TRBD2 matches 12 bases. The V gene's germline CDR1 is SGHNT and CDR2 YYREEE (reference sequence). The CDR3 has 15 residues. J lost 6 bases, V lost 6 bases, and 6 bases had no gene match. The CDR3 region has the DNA TGTGCCAGCACAGGACTAGCGGGATCAGCCGGGGAGCTGTTTTTT. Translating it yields CASTGLAGSAGELFF. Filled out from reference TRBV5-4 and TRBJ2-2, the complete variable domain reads ETGVTQSPTHLIKTRGQQVTLRCSSQSGHNTVSWYQQALGQGPQFIFQYYREEENGRGNFPPRFSGLQFPNYSSELNVNALELDDSALYLCASTGLAGSAGELFFGEGSRLTVL.

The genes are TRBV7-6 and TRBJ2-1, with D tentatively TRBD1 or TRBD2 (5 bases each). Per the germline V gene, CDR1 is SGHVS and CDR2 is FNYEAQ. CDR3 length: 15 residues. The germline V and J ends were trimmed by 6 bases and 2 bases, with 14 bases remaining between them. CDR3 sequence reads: CASSSGTNPYNEQFF. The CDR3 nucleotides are TGTGCCAGCAGTTCCGGGACCAACCCCTACAATGAGCAGTTCTTC. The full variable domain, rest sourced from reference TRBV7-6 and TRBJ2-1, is GAGVSQSPRYKVTKRGQDVALRCDPISGHVSLYWYRQALGQGPEFLTYFNYEAQQDKSGLPNDRFSAERPEGSISTLTIQRTEQRDSAMYRCASSSGTNPYNEQFFGPGTRLTVL.

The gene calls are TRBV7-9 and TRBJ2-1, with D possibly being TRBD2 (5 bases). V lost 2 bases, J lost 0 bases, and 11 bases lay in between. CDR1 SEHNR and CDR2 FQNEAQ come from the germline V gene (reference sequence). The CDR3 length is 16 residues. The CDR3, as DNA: TGTGCCAGCAGCTTACCTGGAGGAAGCTCCTACAATGAGCAGTTCTTC. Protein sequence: CASSLPGGSSYNEQFF.

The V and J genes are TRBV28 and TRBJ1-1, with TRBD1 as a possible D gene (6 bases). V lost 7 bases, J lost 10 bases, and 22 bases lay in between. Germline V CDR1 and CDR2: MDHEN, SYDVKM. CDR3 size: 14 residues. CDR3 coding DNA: TGTGCCAGCATCCCGAGCAGGGGCCCCCCAGGAGCTTTCTTT. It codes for CASIPSRGPPGAFF.